Shown below are 23 T cell receptor beta chains from a single sample sequenced in a study of OX40 agonist ivuxolimab in advanced cancers. TCRdb's table, derived via immunoSEQ multiplex PCR, lists solely in-frame clones and lacks some. The sample shows approximately 94,000 clones, around 90% of them seen only once. The material sequenced was CD4+ or CD8+ T cells sorted from blood, taken in a trial of the OX40 agonist ivuxolimab. These receptors were obtained from an adult with an advanced solid tumor such as melanoma, head and neck, liver or kidney cancer.

This rearrangement joins TRBV7-3 to TRBJ1-2; D is uncertain. Germline assignment: CDR1 SGHTA and CDR2 FQGTGA. The CDR3 length is 14 residues. Trimming took 1 base from V and 8 from J, leaving 14 bases between them. The chain's CDR3 is CASSLSGPSTGYTF. DNA for the CDR3: TGTGCCAGCAGCTTAAGCGGGCCGTCGACGGGCTACACCTTC.

This clone has just a few counts. The V call is TRBV7-9, the J call TRBJ1-5, with TRBD1 as a possible D gene (5 bases). Germline values: CDR1 SEHNR, CDR2 FQNEAQ (reference sequence). V lost 0 bases, J lost 3 bases, and 12 bases lay in between. The CDR3 contains 16 residues. CDR3 bases: TGTGCCAGCAGCTTAGCGGGCAGGGACTACAATCAGCCCCAGCATTTT. It encodes CASSLAGRDYNQPQHF.

This chain uses TRBV28 with TRBJ2-7; tentative D call: TRBD1 (7 bases). Germline V gene lookup returns CDR1 MDHEN and CDR2 SYDVKM. The CDR3 is 17 amino acids. V was shortened by 2 bases and J by 1 base, with 18 bases between the two germline ends. The CDR3 DNA follows: TGTGCCAGCAGTTTACTAGACGCGGGACAGTTTTCCTACGAGCAGTACTTC. It specifies CASSLLDAGQFSYEQYF.

The chain has TRBV25-1 and TRBJ2-3, with D perhaps given as TRBD1 or TRBD2 (5 bases each). This CDR3 spans 12 amino acids. Germline CDR1 is MGHDK and CDR2 is SYGVNS. With 5 bases removed from V and 11 bases from J, the gap between germline ends came to 14 bases. The CDR3 coding sequence is TGTGCCAGCAGTTCCCTCAGGGCGGGGCAGTATTTT. Translating gives CASSSLRAGQYF.

The chain is built from TRBV30 and TRBJ2-7, with unresolved D. Germline CDR1 is GTSNPN and CDR2 is SVGIG (reference sequence). Deletions cut 4 bases from V and 3 bases from J, with 7 bases between. The CDR3 spans 11 residues. The CDR3 DNA follows: TGTGCCTGGACTCAGAGCTACGAGCAGTACTTC. This sequence encodes CAWTQSYEQYF.

This chain joins TRBV18 and TRBJ1-2; tentatively, D is TRBD1 (5 bases). The CDR3 sequence is 15 residues long. The V gene lost 4 bases and the J gene lost 0 bases, with 12 bases spanning the gap. CDR1 is KGHSH, CDR2 LQKENI, per germline. The CDR3 DNA reads as TGTGCCAGCTCACAGGACATACCAACTAACTATGGCTACACCTTC. As protein: CASSQDIPTNYGYTF.

This rearrangement joins TRBV5-6 to TRBJ2-5, with TRBD2 identical over 7 bases. Unmatched junction bases numbered 9, after V lost 2 bases and J lost 5 bases. The germline gives CDR1 SGHDT, CDR2 YYEEEE. The CDR3 loop spans 15 amino acids. As DNA, the CDR3 is TGTGCCAGCAGCTTTGGGGGAGGGCCCGGGGAGACCCAGTACTTC. This codes for CASSFGGGPGETQYF.

The rearrangement links TRBV4-1 to TRBJ2-7; 7 bases line up with TRBD2. Germline V gene sequence: CDR1 MGHRA, CDR2 YSYEKL. Trimming took 2 bases from V and 1 from J; bases not matched to a gene: 11. The CDR3 has 17 amino acids. Written as DNA, the CDR3 is TGCGCCAGCAGCCAATACCCCCCAGCGGGACCATCCTACGAGCAGTACTTC. This codes for CASSQYPPAGPSYEQYF.

The CDR3 sequence: CASSVSGRAYNEQFF. The CDR3 DNA follows: TGTGCCAGCAGCGTTAGCGGGAGGGCGTACAATGAGCAGTTCTTC. The genes are TRBV7-2 and TRBJ2-1, with TRBD2 matching over 11 bases. There are 15 residues in the CDR3. J lost 4 bases, V lost 5 bases, and 4 bases had no gene match. Germline loops: CDR1 SGHTA, CDR2 FQGNSA.

J is TRBJ2-3 and V is TRBV5-1; 9 bases agree with TRBD2. The J segment lost 5 bases and the V segment lost 0 bases, leaving 10 bases of the junction unmatched. In germline, CDR1 is SGHRS, CDR2 YFSETQ. This CDR3 region has 17 residues. CDR3 loop: CASSLAPAGGSEDTQYF. DNA of the CDR3: TGCGCCAGCAGCTTGGCCCCAGCGGGAGGCTCGGAAGATACGCAGTATTTT.

J is TRBJ1-2 and V is TRBV6-9; no reliable D call. V dropped 7 bases and J dropped 4 bases, with 16 bases sitting between them. CDR3 size: 14 residues. Germline loops: CDR1 MNHGY, CDR2 SVAAGI. In DNA, the CDR3 is TGTGCCAGCACCAAGGCCGGGGAAATCTATGGCTACACCTTC. Residues: CASTKAGEIYGYTF.

The chain links TRBV7-8 to TRBJ2-2; tentatively, D is TRBD1 or TRBD2 (5 bases each). The CDR3 totals 15 residues. Trimming removed 5 bases at V and 3 bases at J, with 13 bases between. Germline V gene lookup returns CDR1 SGHVS and CDR2 FQNEAQ. CDR3 amino acids: CASSIREYDTGELFF. In DNA, the CDR3 is TGTGCCAGCAGCATCAGGGAGTATGACACCGGGGAGCTGTTTTTT.

The chain is built from TRBV28 and TRBJ2-5, with 9 bases lining up with TRBD2. In germline, CDR1 is MDHEN, CDR2 SYDVKM. This CDR3 is built from 14 residues. Trimming removed 7 bases from V and 2 bases from J; junction bases left unmatched: 5. The CDR3 coding sequence is TGTGCCAGCAAGCCGGGACTAGCACAAGAGACCCAGTACTTC. Residues: CASKPGLAQETQYF.

This chain joins TRBV5-6 and TRBJ1-1; D possibly corresponds to TRBD1 (6 bases). From germline, CDR1 is SGHDT and CDR2 YYEEEE. CDR3 length: 14 amino acids. Trimming left V 4 bases short and J 5 bases short, with 15 bases between. CDR3 DNA sequence: TGTGCCAGCAGCCCCACGGGTAGGGGGACTGAAGCTTTCTTT. Protein: CASSPTGRGTEAFF.

Of note for this clone: The same CDR3 arises from other DNA sequences in this sample as well. The V call is TRBV7-9, the J call TRBJ2-3; D could derive from TRBD1 or TRBD2 (5 bases each). CDR1 and CDR2 (germline): SEHNR, FQNEAQ (reference sequence). Trimming stripped 3 bases from V and 1 base from J, with 5 bases between. The CDR3 length is 13 residues. CDR3 nucleotide sequence: TGTGCCAGCAGCTTGGGGGGCACAGATACGCAGTATTTT. Translated: CASSLGGTDTQYF.

This clone has just one count. This chain connects TRBV7-9 to TRBJ2-7; D could derive from TRBD1 or TRBD2 (7 bases each). The ends were cut back, 1 base at V and 2 bases at J, with 18 bases in the middle. This CDR3 is 17 amino acids long. In germline, CDR1 is SEHNR, CDR2 FQNEAQ (reference sequence). CDR3 DNA sequence: TGTGCCAGCAGCTTAGGGGAGGGGGCGAGTGAAACCTACGAGCAGTACTTC. It codes for CASSLGEGASETYEQYF. The whole variable domain, filled in from reference TRBV7-9 and TRBJ2-7, reads DTGVSQNPRHKITKRGQNVTFRCDPISEHNRLYWYRQTLGQGPEFLTYFQNEAQLEKSRLLSDRFSAERPKGSFSTLEIQRTEQGDSAMYLCASSLGEGASETYEQYFGPGTRLTVT.

The chain recombines TRBV5-1 with TRBJ2-7, with 8 bases matching TRBD1. The CDR3 sequence is 13 residues long. Looked up from germline, CDR1 is SGHRS and CDR2 is YFSETQ. V was pared by 8 bases and J by 7 bases, with 11 bases of the junction left unmatched. Written as DNA, the CDR3 is TGCGCCAGTGCGACAGGGGCGATGGGGGAGCAGTACTTC. It is translated as CASATGAMGEQYF.

The chain recombines TRBV9 with TRBJ2-2; D unclear. This CDR3 has 13 amino acids. The germline CDR1 and CDR2 sequences are SGDLS and YYNGEE. Trimming removed 0 bases from V and 5 bases from J, with 5 bases in between. Here the CDR3 DNA reads TGTGCCAGCAGCGTAGCTGTGACCGGGGAGCTGTTTTTT. This translates into CASSVAVTGELFF. The full variable domain, with the rest looked up from reference TRBV9 and TRBJ2-2, is DSGVTQTPKHLITATGQRVTLRCSPRSGDLSVYWYQQSLDQGLQFLIQYYNGEERAKGNILERFSAQQFPDLHSELNLSSLELGDSALYFCASSVAVTGELFFGEGSRLTVL.

This chain uses TRBV7-9 with TRBJ1-1; D remains unclear. This CDR3 spans 15 amino acids. Between the trimmed V and J ends, which lost 3 bases and 0 bases, there was a span of 11 bases. Germline CDR1 and CDR2: SEHNR and FQNEAQ (reference sequence). CDR3 coding DNA: TGTGCCAGCAGCTTCTCGGCAGACTTGAACACTGAAGCTTTCTTT. Translation gives CASSFSADLNTEAFF.

The chain links TRBV11-3 to TRBJ1-2, with TRBD1 identical over 8 bases. The CDR3 totals 15 residues. Germline lookup yields CDR1 SGHNT and CDR2 YENEEA. J lost 7 bases, V lost 0 bases, and 7 bases had no gene match. Written as DNA, the CDR3 is TGTGCCAGCAGCTTAGATCTGCAGGGGGCGACTGGCTACACCTTC. It encodes CASSLDLQGATGYTF. The variable domain in full, completed from reference TRBV11-3 and TRBJ1-2, reads EAGVVQSPRYKIIEKKQPVAFWCNPISGHNTLYWYLQNLGQGPELLIRYENEEAVDDSQLPKDRFSAERLKGVDSTLKIQPAELGDSAVYLCASSLDLQGATGYTFGSGTRLTVV.

The V gene is TRBV18, the J gene TRBJ1-3, with 7 bases matching TRBD1. V was clipped by 6 bases and J by 3 bases; unmatched bases: 8. This CDR3 comprises 15 residues. The germline V gene has CDR1 KGHSH and CDR2 LQKENI. The CDR3 coding sequence is TGTGCCAGCTCTTCAGGGGGACCGTATGGAAACACCATATATTTT. Its translation: CASSSGGPYGNTIYF.

The V and J genes are TRBV19 and TRBJ2-2; the D gene could be TRBD1 or TRBD2 (6 bases each). CDR1 and CDR2 (germline): LNHDA, SQIVND (reference sequence). The CDR3 has 13 amino acids. The ends were cut back, 3 bases at V and 7 bases at J, with 9 bases in the middle. For the CDR3, the DNA is TGTGCCAGTAGTATGCGGGACATCGGGGAGCTGTTTTTT. Its protein product is CASSMRDIGELFF. The full variable domain, rest sourced from reference TRBV19 and TRBJ2-2, is DGGITQSPKYLFRKEGQNVTLSCEQNLNHDAMYWYRQDPGQGLRLIYYSQIVNDFQKGDIAEGYSVSREKKESFPLTVTSAQKNPTAFYLCASSMRDIGELFFGEGSRLTVL.

V is TRBV30 and J is TRBJ1-2; 8 nucleotides match TRBD1. Germline V gene sequence: CDR1 GTSNPN, CDR2 SVGIG (reference sequence). The CDR3 is made up of 12 amino acids. The ends lost 2 bases at V and 4 bases at J; junction bases unmatched: 0. CDR3 in amino acids: CAWSTGGYGYTF. CDR3 bases: TGTGCCTGGAGTACAGGGGGCTATGGCTACACCTTC.